There are a few counts of the clone carrying this T cell receptor beta chain. A Seattle source enrolled patients during active infection and followed them longitudinally. This sample was taken from a study of blood T cell repertoires in COVID-19. Study at large: The cDNA or gDNA used as material had been derived from T cells, B-cell-depleted T cells, or PBMCs.

This CDR3 contains 14 residues. V lost 4 bases and J lost 4; bases outside the gene matches: 7. The germline V gene encodes CDR1 SGHRS and CDR2 YFSETQ. Per the study methods: Reference gene primers were amplified, and this amplification served to estimate nucleated cell counts. Assay used: immunoSEQ multiplex PCR; TCRdb lists only in-frame clones, some missing. D and trimming were read from the DNA, whereas the V and J calls and clone size are those reported in that table. This table has about 230,000 clones, over 75% appearing once. This chain joins TRBV5-1 and TRBJ1-1, with TRBD1 matching over 7 bases. The sequence derives from a man aged 50 to 59 with COVID-19, enrolled during active disease. The source material was peripheral blood. The CDR3 loop is CASSRGQSSTEAFF. CDR3 DNA sequence: TGCGCCAGCAGCCGGGGACAGTCTTCCACTGAAGCTTTCTTT. Variable domain in full (rest from reference TRBV5-1 and TRBJ1-1): KAGVTQTPRYLIKTRGQQVTLSCSPISGHRSVSWYQQTPGQGLQFLFEYFSETQRNKGNFPGRFSGRQFSNSRSEMNVSTLELGDSALYLCASSRGQSSTEAFFGQGTRLTVV.